The sequence of this TCR beta chain was determined in a study of blood T cell repertoires in COVID-19. Turning to the study itself: PBMCs, B-cell-depleted T cells, or T cells provided the cDNA or gDNA that made up the material.

Per the germline V gene, CDR1 is SEHNR and CDR2 is FQNEAQ (reference sequence). CDR3 size: 13 residues. Trimming left V 7 bases short and J 3 bases short, with 13 bases between. Recruited during active infection, patients (from Seattle) were subsequently followed longitudinally. How the authors handled the data: Amplification of reference gene primers was used by the study to estimate nucleated cell counts. The table came from immunoSEQ multiplex PCR; TCRdb's copy has only in-frame clones and leaves some out. V, J and clone size derive from that table, while D and trimming were established from the DNA sequence. The sample lists about 370,000 clones, approximately 88% occurring once.

The source is a woman in her thirties with COVID-19, enrolled during active disease. J is TRBJ2-7 and V is TRBV7-9; D call uncertain. The sample comprised peripheral blood. CDR3 DNA sequence: TGTGCCAGCACGAACGGTGAGCACTACGAGCAGTACTTC. It encodes CASTNGEHYEQYF.